This record covers a single TCR beta chain. As yet, its antigen is unknown. The CDR3 spans 20 residues. Trimming removed 4 bases from V and 5 bases from J; junction bases left unmatched: 22. CDR1 is SGHVS and CDR2 is FNYEAQ in the germline V gene. The sample comes from a study of cytomegalovirus exposure and HLA in healthy donors. Looking at the study overall: Early release data held some 80 million unique TCRs from HLA-typed donors. Study results and caveats: TCR beta chain V- and J-gene trimming was linked, in a later analysis, to a missense variant in DCLRE1C. The authors later found HLA-associated TCR beta chains more clonally expanded than equally common others.

Primers for the PCR totalled 60 Vbeta and 13 Jbeta. Sequencing used immunoSEQ multiplex PCR; TCRdb keeps in-frame clones, though not all of them. Among about 200,000 clones listed, roughly three quarters were seen once. The clonotype originates from a man aged 50-59 years in good health and CMV-seronegative. The sample consisted of PBMCs. The chain is built from TRBV7-6 and TRBJ2-1; 8 nucleotides match TRBD1. The CDR3 sequence is CASSSTDREVNHPRDNEQFF. The CDR3, as DNA: TGTGCCAGCAGCTCGACGGACAGGGAGGTTAATCATCCTCGGGACAATGAGCAGTTCTTC.